This T cell receptor beta chain appears in the sequencing data of a study of blood T cell repertoires in COVID-19. The overall study: Sources were T cells, B-cell-depleted T cells, or PBMCs; the material itself was cDNA or gDNA.

Per the original methods: Estimation of nucleated cell counts relied on the amplification of reference gene primers. The method was immunoSEQ multiplex PCR; TCRdb's version includes in-frame clones alone and lacks a portion of them. V and J calls and clone size are as listed in that table; D and trimming were resolved from the DNA. The sample lists roughly 310,000 clones, approximately 89% occurring once. The J segment lost 3 bases and the V segment lost 5 bases, leaving 3 bases of the junction unmatched. Germline assignment: CDR1 SNHLY and CDR2 FYNNEI. The CDR3 is made up of 13 amino acids. Participant ages covered about 18 to 100 years across 25 or so US areas. Cohorts were based on clinical histories the participants reported.

The chain carries TRBV2 and TRBJ2-7; 8 nucleotides agree with TRBD1. The sequencing sample was made of PBMCs or T cells enriched from blood (not recorded which). The clonotype originates from a middle-aged woman who had recovered from COVID-19. CDR3 loop: CASSQTGVYEQYF. As DNA, the CDR3 is TGTGCCAGCAGTCAGACAGGGGTCTACGAGCAGTACTTC.